This T cell receptor beta chain is drawn from a study of blood T cell repertoires in COVID-19. Using immunoSEQ multiplex PCR, the repertoire was profiled, and TCRdb retains in-frame clones only, with some absent. The sample lists 70,000 to 95,000 clones, 88% occurring once. This clone was seen a single time. Germline V CDR1 and CDR2: SGHDN, FVKESK. The CDR3 runs 14 residues. Trimming took off 4 bases at V and 1 base at J, with 10 bases between the two ends. V gene TRBV14 combines with J gene TRBJ1-1; TRBD1 is a possible D gene (6 bases). The sample consisted of peripheral blood. The sequence derives from a man aged 45-65 years with active COVID-19. CDR3 region: CASSPPGANTEAFF. The CDR3 DNA reads TGTGCCAGCAGCCCCCCAGGGGCGAACACTGAAGCTTTCTTT.